This T cell receptor beta chain derives from a study of Graves' ophthalmopathy and Graves' hyperthyroidism. As regards this clonotype: At one of its ends the junction is not consistent with the germline gene, which may arise from a read error.

The length of the CDR3 is 13 residues. Germline V gives CDR1 SGHVS, CDR2 FQNEAQ. Amplified TCR beta CDR3 regions were obtained using RNA transcripts as template. A first-round RT-PCR used HTBI primers, followed by a second-round multiplex PCR. TCRdb reanalysed the multiplex PCR reads using MiXCR and keeps one entry per CDR3 protein. Here the sample spans about 500,000 distinct CDR3 sequences, approximately 37% being singletons. V is TRBV7-8 and J is TRBJ2-6; possibly TRBD2 for D (5 bases). Sequencing was done on a sample of peripheral blood or thyroid tissue (not recorded which). The receptor comes from an adult man with Graves' hyperthyroidism. CDR3 in DNA: TGTGCCAGCAGCGTGGGAGATGCCAGCGTCCTGACTTTC. This gives the protein CASSVGDASVLTF.